Sequencing of this TCR beta chain was carried out in a study of shared clonotypes between healthy human individuals. Among the donors, all were Caucasian adults who lived in Nashville, Tennessee. Germline V gene lookup returns CDR1 SGHRS and CDR2 YFSETQ. The CDR3 length is 12 residues. V was cut by 7 bases and J by 3 bases, with 11 bases left in between. TCRdb keeps only in-frame clones here, not all; method: immunoSEQ multiplex PCR. The table has about 1.4 million clones, around 97% seen once. The sequencing sample was made of naive CD4+ T cells sorted from blood. Specified subset: CD45RA+ positively selected. The sequence came from a man aged 25-45 years in good health. This chain connects TRBV5-1 to TRBJ2-7; D may correspond to TRBD1 or TRBD2 (5 bases each). The CDR3 DNA reads TGCGCCAGCCGGGACGGGATCTACGAGCAGTACTTC. Protein sequence: CASRDGIYEQYF.